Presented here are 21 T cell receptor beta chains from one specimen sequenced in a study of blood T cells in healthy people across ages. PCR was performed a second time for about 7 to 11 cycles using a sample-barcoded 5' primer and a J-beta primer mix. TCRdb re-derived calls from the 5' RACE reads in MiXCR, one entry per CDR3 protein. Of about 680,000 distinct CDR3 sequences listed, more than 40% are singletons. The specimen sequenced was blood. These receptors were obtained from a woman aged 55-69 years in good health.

CDR3 nucleotide sequence: TGTGCCAGCAGCTTTCGAGGGACAGGGGTTTCACCCCTCCACTTT. Translation: CASSFRGTGVSPLHF. This rearrangement joins TRBV7-2 to TRBJ1-6; TRBD1 agrees at 10 bases. This CDR3 has 15 residues. The germline V gene encodes CDR1 SGHTA and CDR2 FQGNSA. Trimming took 3 bases from V and 9 from J; bases not matched to a gene: 5.

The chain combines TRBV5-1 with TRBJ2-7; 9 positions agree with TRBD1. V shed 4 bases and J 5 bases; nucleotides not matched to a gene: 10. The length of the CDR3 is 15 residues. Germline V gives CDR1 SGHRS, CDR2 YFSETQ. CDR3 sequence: CASSLRTGEDDEQYF. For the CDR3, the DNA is TGCGCCAGCAGCCTAAGGACAGGGGAGGACGACGAGCAGTACTTC.

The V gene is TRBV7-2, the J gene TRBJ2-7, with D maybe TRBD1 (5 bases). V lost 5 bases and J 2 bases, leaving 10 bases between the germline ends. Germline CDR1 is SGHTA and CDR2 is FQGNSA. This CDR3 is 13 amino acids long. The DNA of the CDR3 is TGTGCCAGCAGCCGCAGGGATACCTACGAGCAGTACTTC. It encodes CASSRRDTYEQYF.

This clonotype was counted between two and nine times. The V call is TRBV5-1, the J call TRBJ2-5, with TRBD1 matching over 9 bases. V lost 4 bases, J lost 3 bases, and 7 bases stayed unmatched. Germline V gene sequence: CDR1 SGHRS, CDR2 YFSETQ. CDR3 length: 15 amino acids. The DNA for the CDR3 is TGCGCCAGCAGCCGGACAGGGGATCAGAAAGAGACCCAGTACTTC. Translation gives CASSRTGDQKETQYF.

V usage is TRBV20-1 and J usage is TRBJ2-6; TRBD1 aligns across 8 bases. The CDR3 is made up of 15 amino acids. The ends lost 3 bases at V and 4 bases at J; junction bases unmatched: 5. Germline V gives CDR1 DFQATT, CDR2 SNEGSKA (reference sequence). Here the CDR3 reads CSAREDRAGANVLTF. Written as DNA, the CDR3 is TGCAGTGCTAGGGAGGACAGGGCCGGGGCCAACGTCCTGACTTTC.

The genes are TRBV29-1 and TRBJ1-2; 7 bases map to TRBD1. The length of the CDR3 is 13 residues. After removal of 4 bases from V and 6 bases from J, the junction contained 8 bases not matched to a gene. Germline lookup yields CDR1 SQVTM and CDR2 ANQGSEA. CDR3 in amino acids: CSVAHRGSDGYTF. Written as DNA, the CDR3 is TGCAGCGTTGCACACAGGGGTTCCGATGGCTACACCTTC.

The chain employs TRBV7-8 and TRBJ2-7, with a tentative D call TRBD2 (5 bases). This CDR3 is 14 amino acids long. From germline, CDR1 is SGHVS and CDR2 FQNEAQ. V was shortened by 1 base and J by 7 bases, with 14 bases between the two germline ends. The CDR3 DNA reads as TGTGCCAGCAGCTTAGGACTAAAGGTACATGAGCAGTACTTC. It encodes CASSLGLKVHEQYF. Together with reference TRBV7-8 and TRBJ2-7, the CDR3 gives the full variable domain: GAGVSQSPRYKVAKRGQDVALRCDPISGHVSLFWYQQALGQGPEFLTYFQNEAQLDKSGLPSDRFFAERPEGSVSTLKIQRTQQEDSAVYLCASSLGLKVHEQYFGPGTRLTVT.

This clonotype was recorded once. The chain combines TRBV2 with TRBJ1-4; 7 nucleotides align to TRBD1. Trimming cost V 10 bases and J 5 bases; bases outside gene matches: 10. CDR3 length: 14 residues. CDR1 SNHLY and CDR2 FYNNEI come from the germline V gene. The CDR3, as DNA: TGTGCCATCCACACCAGGGGGGCGAATGAAAAACTGTTTTTT. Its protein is CAIHTRGANEKLFF.

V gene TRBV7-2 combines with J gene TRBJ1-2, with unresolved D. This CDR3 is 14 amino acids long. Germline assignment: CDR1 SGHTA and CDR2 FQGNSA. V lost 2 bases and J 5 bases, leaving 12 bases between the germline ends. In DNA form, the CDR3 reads TGTGCCAGCAGCTTATGGAGTCAGATATATGGCTACACCTTC. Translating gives CASSLWSQIYGYTF.

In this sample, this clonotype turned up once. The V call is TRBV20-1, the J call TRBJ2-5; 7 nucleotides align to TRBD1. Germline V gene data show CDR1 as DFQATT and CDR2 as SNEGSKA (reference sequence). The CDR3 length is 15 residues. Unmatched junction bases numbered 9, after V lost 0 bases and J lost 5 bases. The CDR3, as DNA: TGCAGTGCTAGAGATGAAAGGGGGCCGGTGGAGACCCAGTACTTC. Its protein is CSARDERGPVETQYF.

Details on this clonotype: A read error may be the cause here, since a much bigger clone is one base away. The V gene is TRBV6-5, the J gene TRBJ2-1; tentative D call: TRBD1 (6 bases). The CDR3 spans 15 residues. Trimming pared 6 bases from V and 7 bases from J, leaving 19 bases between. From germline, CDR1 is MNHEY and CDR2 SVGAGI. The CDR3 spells CASSRPGTRVNEQFF. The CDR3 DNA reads TGTGCCAGCAGCCGCCCAGGGACAAGGGTAAATGAGCAGTTCTTC.

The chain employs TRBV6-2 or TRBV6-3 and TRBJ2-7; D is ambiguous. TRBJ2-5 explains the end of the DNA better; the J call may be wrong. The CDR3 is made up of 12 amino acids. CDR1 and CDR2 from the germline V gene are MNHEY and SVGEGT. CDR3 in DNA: TGTGCCAGCAAAGACACAACTAAGACCCAGTACTTC. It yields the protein CASKDTTKTQYF.

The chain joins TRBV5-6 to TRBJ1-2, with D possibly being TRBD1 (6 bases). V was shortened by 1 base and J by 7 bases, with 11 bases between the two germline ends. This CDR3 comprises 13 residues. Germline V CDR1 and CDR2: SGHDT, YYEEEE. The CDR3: CASSLTTGRGYTF. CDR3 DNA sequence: TGTGCCAGCAGCTTGACGACAGGACGTGGCTACACCTTC. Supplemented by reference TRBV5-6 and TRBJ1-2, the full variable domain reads DAGVTQSPTHLIKTRGQQVTLRCSPKSGHDTVSWYQQALGQGPQFIFQYYEEEERQRGNFPDRFSGHQFPNYSSELNVNALLLGDSALYLCASSLTTGRGYTFGSGTRLTVV.

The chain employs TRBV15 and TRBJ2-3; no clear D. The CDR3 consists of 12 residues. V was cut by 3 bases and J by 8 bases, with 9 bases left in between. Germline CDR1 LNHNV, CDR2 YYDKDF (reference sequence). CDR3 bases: TGTGCCACCAGCAGTAGGATGACTACGCAGTATTTT. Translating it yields CATSSRMTTQYF.

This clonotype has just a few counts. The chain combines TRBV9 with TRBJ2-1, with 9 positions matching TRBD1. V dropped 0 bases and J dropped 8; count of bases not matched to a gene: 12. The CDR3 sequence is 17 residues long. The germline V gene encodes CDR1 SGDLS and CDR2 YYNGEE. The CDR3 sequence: CASSVVVGTGNMDEQFF. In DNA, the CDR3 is TGTGCCAGCAGCGTAGTAGTAGGGACAGGGAACATGGATGAGCAGTTCTTC.

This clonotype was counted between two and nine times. For the CDR3, the DNA is TGTGCCAGCAGTTTAAGGGGCACAGGGAAACACGAGCAGTACTTC. It encodes CASSLRGTGKHEQYF. This chain links TRBV28 with TRBJ2-5; a possible D gene is TRBD1 (6 bases). The assigned J gene may be wrong: the sequence end matches TRBJ2-7 better. The CDR3 contains 15 residues. Germline-derived CDR1 and CDR2 are MDHEN and SYDVKM.

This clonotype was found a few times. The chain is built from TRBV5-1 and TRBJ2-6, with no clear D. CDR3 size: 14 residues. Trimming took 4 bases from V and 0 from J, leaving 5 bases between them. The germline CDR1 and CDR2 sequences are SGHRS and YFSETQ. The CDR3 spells CASSPNSGANVLTF. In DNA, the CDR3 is TGCGCCAGCAGCCCCAACTCTGGGGCCAACGTCCTGACTTTC.

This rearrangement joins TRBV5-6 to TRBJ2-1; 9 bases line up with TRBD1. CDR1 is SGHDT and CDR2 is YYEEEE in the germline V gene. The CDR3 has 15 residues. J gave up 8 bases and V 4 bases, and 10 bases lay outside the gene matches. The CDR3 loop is CASSIRDRDFHEQFF. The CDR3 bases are TGTGCCAGCAGCATCCGGGACAGGGATTTCCATGAGCAGTTCTTC.

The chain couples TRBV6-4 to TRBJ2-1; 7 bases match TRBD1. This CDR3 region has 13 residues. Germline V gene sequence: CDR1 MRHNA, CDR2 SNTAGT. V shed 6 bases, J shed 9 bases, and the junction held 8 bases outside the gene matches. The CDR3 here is CASRGQSVGEQFF. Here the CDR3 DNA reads TGTGCCAGCAGGGGACAGTCTGTGGGTGAGCAGTTCTTC.

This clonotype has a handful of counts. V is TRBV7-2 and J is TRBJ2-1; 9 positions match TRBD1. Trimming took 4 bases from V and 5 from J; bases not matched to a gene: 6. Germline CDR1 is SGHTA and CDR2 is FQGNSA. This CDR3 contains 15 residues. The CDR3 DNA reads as TGTGCCAGCAGCTCGGGACAGGGAGGCCACAATGAGCAGTTCTTC. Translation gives CASSSGQGGHNEQFF.

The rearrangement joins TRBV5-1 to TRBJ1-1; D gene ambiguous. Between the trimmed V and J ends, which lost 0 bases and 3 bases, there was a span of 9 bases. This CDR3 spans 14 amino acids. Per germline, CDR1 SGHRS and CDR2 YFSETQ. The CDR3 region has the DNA TGCGCCAGCAGCTTGGCCGGAACCTACACTGAAGCTTTCTTT. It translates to CASSLAGTYTEAFF.